The 21 T cell receptor beta chains below were found in one sample sequenced in a study of CD8 T cells in Susac syndrome. Reverse transcription of roughly 0.5 to 1 ug RNA was performed with random hexamers. MiXCR was run by TCRdb on the immunoSEQ multiplex PCR reads, yielding one entry per CDR3 protein. The table lists 200,000 or so distinct CDR3 sequences, approximately 94% of them singletons, with approximately 0.09% in the top ten. The source material was CD4+ T cells from PBMCs. The receptors here all came from a human donor with multiple sclerosis.

The chain links TRBV30 to TRBJ1-2; 7 bases align to TRBD1. CDR1 is GTSNPN, CDR2 SVGIG, per germline (reference sequence). The CDR3 is 13 residues long. J lost 3 bases, V lost 5 bases, and 6 bases had no gene match. In DNA, the CDR3 is TGTGCCTGGCGCAGGGGGGCGGACTATGGCTACACCTTC. It yields the protein CAWRRGADYGYTF.

V is TRBV30 and J is TRBJ2-7, with D uncertain. V was pared by 3 bases and J by 4 bases, with 10 bases between. The length of the CDR3 is 12 residues. In germline, CDR1 is GTSNPN, CDR2 SVGIG (reference sequence). The CDR3 region is CAWSDTPYEQYF. As DNA, the CDR3 is TGTGCCTGGAGCGATACTCCTTACGAGCAGTACTTC.

This clonotype is a singleton in its sample. The rearrangement joins TRBV7-9 to TRBJ2-3, with D possibly being TRBD2 (5 bases). With 0 bases removed from V and 2 bases from J, the gap between germline ends came to 12 bases. Germline V gives CDR1 SEHNR, CDR2 FQNEAQ (reference sequence). The CDR3 loop spans 16 amino acids. Here the CDR3 reads CASSLARTSATDTQYF. CDR3 DNA: TGTGCCAGCAGCTTAGCGCGGACTTCCGCCACAGATACGCAGTATTTT.

This rearrangement joins TRBV19 to TRBJ2-7, with D perhaps matching TRBD2 (5 bases). The ends were cut back, 9 bases at V and 6 bases at J, with 15 bases in the middle. Germline V gives CDR1 LNHDA, CDR2 SQIVND (reference sequence). This CDR3 has 12 residues. CDR3 nucleotide sequence: TGTGCCAGCAGGCCCGGGGTCGGCGAGCAGTACTTC. This codes for CASRPGVGEQYF.

The chain couples TRBV11-1 to TRBJ2-1, with 7 bases that match TRBD2. CDR1 and CDR2 (germline): SGHAT, FQDESV (reference sequence). The CDR3 loop spans 16 amino acids. V was pared by 1 base and J by 5 bases, with 8 bases of the junction left unmatched. In DNA, the CDR3 is TGTGCCAGCAGCTTAGGGCAACTAGCGCCTCACAATGAGCAGTTCTTC. Its protein is CASSLGQLAPHNEQFF.

The chain recombines TRBV5-1 with TRBJ2-1; 8 nucleotides match TRBD2. V was clipped by 4 bases and J by 8 bases; unmatched bases: 8. Germline V gives CDR1 SGHRS, CDR2 YFSETQ. The CDR3 loop spans 14 amino acids. CDR3 loop: CASSMSSGPYEQFF. DNA for the CDR3: TGCGCCAGCAGCATGTCTAGCGGGCCTTATGAGCAGTTCTTC.

V and J are TRBV6-1 and TRBJ1-2, with D uncertain. The CDR3 loop spans 14 amino acids. Trimming removed 0 bases from V and 9 bases from J, with 14 bases in between. Germline V lookup: CDR1 MNHNS, CDR2 SASEGT. The CDR3 DNA is TGTGCCAGCAGTGAAGCGCCACTGACCGGGCGCTACACCTTC. Amino acid sequence: CASSEAPLTGRYTF.

The chain employs TRBV7-9 and TRBJ2-1, with 9 bases identical to TRBD1. There are 17 residues in the CDR3. Germline CDR1 is SEHNR and CDR2 is FQNEAQ (reference sequence). V lost 7 bases to trimming and J lost 0 bases; unmatched junction nucleotides: 10. CDR3 DNA sequence: TGTGCCAGCACCAACTCTCTGGGACAGGGCTCCTACAATGAGCAGTTCTTC. Translated: CASTNSLGQGSYNEQFF.

This rearrangement joins TRBV4-1 to TRBJ1-3; D unresolved. There are 15 residues in the CDR3. V gave up 5 bases and J gave up 0 bases, with 11 bases separating them. From germline, CDR1 is MGHRA and CDR2 YSYEKL. The CDR3: CASSSTPDSGNTIYF. CDR3 in DNA: TGCGCCAGCAGCTCTACACCTGACTCTGGAAACACCATATATTTT.

This chain uses TRBV12-5 with TRBJ1-1; D unresolved. The CDR3 runs 9 residues. CDR1 and CDR2 (germline): LGHNT, FRNRAP. Trimming took off 11 bases at V and 7 bases at J, with 8 bases between the two ends. CDR3 nucleotides: TGTGCTCTTCAGGTTGAAGCTTTCTTT. This codes for CALQVEAFF.

The genes are TRBV28 and TRBJ1-5; the D is unclear. Between the trimmed V and J ends, which lost 11 bases and 0 bases, there was a span of 11 bases. The CDR3 has 13 residues. Germline V gene data show CDR1 as MDHEN and CDR2 as SYDVKM. CDR3 in amino acids: CAGGLDSNQPQHF. The DNA of the CDR3 is TGTGCCGGTGGGTTGGATAGCAATCAGCCCCAGCATTTT. The full variable domain, rest sourced from reference TRBV28 and TRBJ1-5, is DVKVTQSSRYLVKRTGEKVFLECVQDMDHENMFWYRQDPGLGLRLIYFSYDVKMKEKGDIPEGYSVSREKKERFSLILESASTNQTSMYLCAGGLDSNQPQHFGDGTRLSIL.

The rearrangement joins TRBV20-1 to TRBJ1-2; possibly TRBD1 for D (5 bases). Deletions cut 3 bases from V and 4 bases from J, with 12 bases between. The germline V gene has CDR1 DFQATT and CDR2 SNEGSKA (reference sequence). The CDR3 sequence is 13 residues long. This CDR3 reads CSARVPGTYGYTF. CDR3 DNA: TGCAGTGCTAGGGTCCCGGGGACCTATGGCTACACCTTC.

The rearrangement links TRBV20-1 to TRBJ1-2, with D perhaps matching TRBD1 (6 bases). The CDR3 is 16 residues long. Germline loops: CDR1 DFQATT, CDR2 SNEGSKA (reference sequence). The ends were cut back, 6 bases at V and 4 bases at J, with 24 bases in the middle. DNA for the CDR3: TGCAGTGCCTCACTACGTTCTGGACAGCTCTCCTATGGCTACACCTTC. Protein product: CSASLRSGQLSYGYTF.

V and J are TRBV24-1 and TRBJ1-2; tentative D call: TRBD1 (6 bases). The CDR3 consists of 14 residues. V was trimmed by 6 bases and J by 4 bases, leaving 14 bases between them. Per the germline V gene, CDR1 is KGHDR and CDR2 is SFDVKD. The CDR3 reads CATSPTRGTYGYTF. The CDR3 DNA sequence: TGTGCCACCAGTCCGACTAGGGGGACCTATGGCTACACCTTC.

The J gene is TRBJ1-1, the V gene TRBV3-1; D not resolved. CDR3 size: 14 residues. CDR1 and CDR2 (germline): LGHDT, YNNKEL (reference sequence). Trimming pared 3 bases from V and 9 bases from J, leaving 17 bases between. CDR3 bases: TGTGCCAGCAGCCACCCAACCTCCGCGGGGAAAGCTTTCTTT. Its translation: CASSHPTSAGKAFF.

The CDR3: CASSLTGASTEAFF. CDR3 bases: TGCGCCAGCAGCTTGACAGGGGCGAGCACTGAAGCTTTCTTT. This chain connects TRBV5-1 to TRBJ1-1; TRBD1 aligns across 7 bases. The CDR3 runs 14 residues. The germline V gene encodes CDR1 SGHRS and CDR2 YFSETQ. The trim removed 1 base at V and 4 bases at J, leaving 4 bases unmatched. Full variable domain (rest looked up from reference TRBV5-1 and TRBJ1-1): KAGVTQTPRYLIKTRGQQVTLSCSPISGHRSVSWYQQTPGQGLQFLFEYFSETQRNKGNFPGRFSGRQFSNSRSEMNVSTLELGDSALYLCASSLTGASTEAFFGQGTRLTVV.

The chain uses TRBV29-1 and TRBJ2-7, with 7 nucleotides matching TRBD1. The CDR3 is 11 residues long. Germline trimming cut 6 bases from V and 4 bases from J; bases unmatched to any gene: 3. Germline CDR1 reads SQVTM; CDR2 reads ANQGSEA. The DNA for the CDR3 is TGCAGCGTCTTGACAGGGTACGAGCAGTACTTC. Amino acid sequence: CSVLTGYEQYF.

The V gene is TRBV6-5, the J gene TRBJ2-6; D unclear. The V gene lost 4 bases and the J gene lost 2 bases, with 9 bases spanning the gap. The CDR3 covers 15 residues. CDR1 MNHEY and CDR2 SVGAGI come from the germline V gene. The CDR3 region is CASSSPAAGANVLTF. The CDR3 bases are TGTGCCAGCAGTTCACCGGCAGCTGGGGCCAACGTCCTGACTTTC.

The chain joins TRBV5-1 to TRBJ1-1; 7 bases line up with TRBD1. The ends lost 4 bases at V and 1 base at J; junction bases unmatched: 4. Germline-derived CDR1 and CDR2 are SGHRS and YFSETQ. This CDR3 is 14 amino acids long. The DNA of the CDR3 is TGCGCCAGCAGCCCCCAGGGGGAGAACACTGAAGCTTTCTTT. This gives the protein CASSPQGENTEAFF.

The genes are TRBV6-6 and TRBJ2-2; no firm D call. CDR1 and CDR2 (germline): MNHNY, SVGAGI (reference sequence). The CDR3 loop spans 13 amino acids. The V end lost 0 bases, the J end lost 4 bases, and 3 bases lay between the germline ends. Here the CDR3 reads CASSYSITGELFF. In DNA form, the CDR3 reads TGTGCCAGCAGTTACTCGATCACCGGGGAGCTGTTTTTT.

The chain has TRBV27 and TRBJ1-4; TRBD1 agrees at 8 bases. J gave up 6 bases and V 4 bases, and 7 bases lay outside the gene matches. The CDR3 is made up of 15 amino acids. Germline V gene sequence: CDR1 MNHEY, CDR2 SMNVEV (reference sequence). CDR3 sequence (DNA): TGTGCCAGCAGTTCCCCGCCGACAGGGGATGAAAAACTGTTTTTT. Its translation: CASSSPPTGDEKLFF.